The 3 T cell receptor beta chains below come from one sample, sequenced in a study. Assay used: immunoSEQ multiplex PCR; TCRdb lists only in-frame clones, some missing. The table lists under 55,000 clones, just over 90% of them singletons. Sequencing was carried out using PBMCs. Receptors originate from a man in his forties or fifties with rheumatoid arthritis.

The chain carries TRBV3-1 (or the pseudogene TRBV3-2) and TRBJ2-2; the match to TRBD2 covers 9 bases. The CDR3 runs to 16 residues. Germline-derived CDR1 and CDR2 are LGHDT and YNNKEL (reference sequence). After removal of 4 bases from V and 6 bases from J, the junction contained 9 bases not matched to a gene. DNA for the CDR3: TGTGCCAGCAGCCGACTTAGCGGGAGCGTCGCCGGGGAGCTGTTTTTT. Amino acid sequence: CASSRLSGSVAGELFF.

The chain links TRBV7-3 to TRBJ1-6; D might be TRBD1 (6 bases). This CDR3 contains 15 residues. V was clipped by 2 bases and J by 10 bases, with 15 bases between them. Germline values: CDR1 SGHTA, CDR2 FQGTGA. The DNA of the CDR3 is TGTGCCAGCAGCTTATCGGCAGGGGTGAGATCACCCCTCCACTTT. Its translation is CASSLSAGVRSPLHF.

V is TRBV10-3 and J is TRBJ1-1; 8 nucleotides match TRBD1. The CDR3 is made up of 14 amino acids. Germline trimming cut 4 bases from V and 4 bases from J; bases unmatched to any gene: 5. Germline V gene data show CDR1 as ENHRY and CDR2 as SYGVKD. The CDR3 coding sequence is TGTGCCATCAGTGTGCAGGGGGCAACCACTGAAGCTTTCTTT. Translated: CAISVQGATTEAFF.